These 10 T cell receptor beta chains were all obtained from the same sample, sequenced in a study of identical twins. From the 5' RACE reads, TCRdb called clonotypes with MiXCR, one entry per CDR3 protein. This table holds some 710,000 distinct CDR3 sequences, over 5% found once. What was sequenced was naive T cells sorted from blood. The source is a man aged 18 to 29 in good health.

This clonotype was counted ten times or more. The chain has TRBV5-1 and TRBJ2-1, with D tentatively TRBD1 (6 bases). V shed 3 bases and J shed 5 bases, with 9 bases lying between them. The CDR3 sequence is 13 residues long. From germline, CDR1 is SGHRS and CDR2 YFSETQ. This CDR3 reads CASSYGQHNEQFF. CDR3 in DNA: TGCGCCAGCAGCTACGGACAGCACAATGAGCAGTTCTTC.

The rearrangement links TRBV20-1 to TRBJ2-5, with D tentatively TRBD2 (5 bases). CDR3 length: 12 amino acids. V was pared by 6 bases and J by 3 bases, with 11 bases between. In germline, CDR1 is DFQATT, CDR2 SNEGSKA (reference sequence). CDR3 DNA: TGCAGTGCCTGGGCGAGGGAAGAGACCCAGTACTTC. Amino acid sequence: CSAWAREETQYF.

This clonotype showed up many times. The CDR3 DNA reads as TGCAGCGTTGGGACAAGATCCTACAATGAGCAGTTCTTC. This codes for CSVGTRSYNEQFF. The chain joins TRBV29-1 to TRBJ2-1, with D possibly TRBD1 on 5 matching bases. The germline CDR1 and CDR2 sequences are SQVTM and ANQGSEA. V dropped 4 bases and J dropped 1 base, with 8 bases sitting between them. This CDR3 has 13 amino acids.

This clonotype was seen ten or more times. V usage is TRBV12-3 or TRBV12-4 and J usage is TRBJ2-7; D is unclear. The CDR3 sequence is 11 residues long. The V and J ends lost 8 bases and 0 bases respectively, with 5 bases between them. The CDR3, as DNA: TGTGCCAGCTCTATCTCCTACGAGCAGTACTTC. This sequence encodes CASSISYEQYF.

This clonotype was seen repeatedly, ten times or more. The chain has TRBV3-1 and TRBJ2-1; D is possibly TRBD1 (6 bases). The germline V gene encodes CDR1 LGHDT and CDR2 YNNKEL (reference sequence). V was shortened by 4 bases and J by 3 bases, with 19 bases between the two germline ends. The CDR3 is 17 amino acids. In nucleotides, the CDR3 is TGTGCCAGCAGCCCTGGGGCAGGGGCCAACCTCTACAATGAGCAGTTCTTC. Protein product: CASSPGAGANLYNEQFF.

The rearrangement joins TRBV7-6 to TRBJ2-3, with TRBD2 matching over 8 bases. The CDR3 sequence is 16 residues long. The V and J ends lost 2 bases and 4 bases, in that order; junction bases with no gene match: 8. The germline gives CDR1 SGHVS, CDR2 FNYEAQ. The CDR3 coding sequence is TGTGCCAGCAGCTTAACTAGCGGTGGGGGGCCAGATACGCAGTATTTT. Encoded protein: CASSLTSGGGPDTQYF.

This clonotype was recorded at least ten times. V and J are TRBV12-3 or TRBV12-4 and TRBJ1-1; TRBD1 might be the D (5 bases). Trimming took off 5 bases at V and 11 bases at J, with 18 bases between the two ends. The CDR3 runs 13 residues. CDR3 amino acids: CASSVSGTSDAFF. In nucleotides, the CDR3 is TGTGCCAGCAGTGTATCCGGGACCAGCGATGCTTTCTTT.

In this sample, this clonotype turned up a few times. The rearrangement links TRBV5-1 to TRBJ2-1; no reliable D call. CDR1 SGHRS and CDR2 YFSETQ come from the germline V gene. Trimming removed 2 bases from V and 4 bases from J, with 10 bases in between. This CDR3 has 14 amino acids. The CDR3 coding sequence is TGCGCCAGCAGCTTTGACACCGCATACAATGAGCAGTTCTTC. It is translated as CASSFDTAYNEQFF.

The chain couples TRBV6-5 to TRBJ2-3, with 14 bases matching TRBD2. Germline V gene sequence: CDR1 MNHEY, CDR2 SVGAGI. The CDR3 contains 19 residues. V dropped 0 bases and J dropped 3; count of bases not matched to a gene: 8. The CDR3 here is CASSYSTSGRAVVTDTQYF. As DNA, the CDR3 is TGTGCCAGCAGTTACTCGACTAGCGGGAGGGCCGTGGTGACAGATACGCAGTATTTT.

This clonotype was found a few times. The J gene is TRBJ2-2, the V gene TRBV7-2; TRBD2 matches at 8 bases. Germline V lookup: CDR1 SGHTA, CDR2 FQGNSA. The CDR3 contains 14 residues. With 8 bases clipped from V and 4 bases from J, the junction kept 6 bases outside the gene matches. CDR3 nucleotide sequence: TGTGCCAGCCAAACTAGCGGCCCCACCGGGGAGCTGTTTTTT. Its translation: CASQTSGPTGELFF.